These T cell receptor beta chains were read from a single sample in a study of Graves' ophthalmopathy and Graves' hyperthyroidism. TCRdb called the multiplex PCR reads again in MiXCR, with one record for every CDR3 protein. Altogether some 400,000 distinct CDR3 sequences are present, around 16% being singletons, with the ten largest covering around 1.5%. Sample: peripheral blood. These receptors were taken from a woman younger than 35 with Graves' ophthalmopathy. Each CDR3 is given with its conserved first and last residue. D genes are given only for firm matches. Clone size, where shown, is once, few, many, or a class for clones that have expanded.

J gene | V gene | D gene | clone size | CDR3 DNA | CDR3 protein
TRBJ2-7 | TRBV7-2 | - | many | TGTGCCAGCAGCCGTTACAACTACGAGCAGTACTTC | CASSRYNYEQYF
TRBJ1-2 | TRBV7-8 | - | - | TGTGCCAGCAGCTTACTGCAGGGGACTTATGGCTACACCTTC | CASSLLQGTYGYTF
TRBJ1-3 | TRBV19 | - | many | TGTGCCGGCCCGGGACCGAAAAACACCATATATTTT | CAGPGPKNTIYF
TRBJ1-3 | TRBV6-1 | - | many | TGTGCCAGCAGTACAACAGCCTCTGGAAACACCATATATTTT | CASSTTASGNTIYF
TRBJ1-1 | TRBV12-3/TRBV12-4 | - | many | TGTGCCAGCAGTTTTTCCTCTCAAGAGGACCGACCCTTAATGAACACTGAAGCTTTCTTT | CASSFSSQEDRPLMNTEAFF
TRBJ2-5 | TRBV20-1 | TRBD2 | many | TGCAGTGCCGAGACTAGCGGGGGCCCACTTTACCAAGAGACCCAGTACTTC | CSAETSGGPLYQETQYF
TRBJ2-2 | TRBV7-2 | TRBD1 | - | TGTGCCAGCAGAAGACAGGGGGACGGCACCGGGGAGCTGTTTTTT | CASRRQGDGTGELFF
TRBJ2-5 | TRBV20-1 | - | many | TGCAGTGCTAAGGTCCCCCTCGGGACCAAAGAGACCCAGTACTTC | CSAKVPLGTKETQYF
TRBJ1-1 | TRBV12-3/TRBV12-4 | - | - | TGTGCCAGCAGTTCTAATTCAGGTTTGAACACTGAAGCTTTCTTT | CASSSNSGLNTEAFF
TRBJ2-4 | TRBV6-5 | TRBD2 | many | TGTGCCAGCAGTTCCTCCCTAGCGGGAGTTTCGGGAAACATTCAGTACTTC | CASSSSLAGVSGNIQYF
TRBJ2-5 | TRBV20-1 | TRBD1 | many | TGCAGTGCTAGGGCCCTAAGGACAGGGTCAAAAGAGACCCAGTACTTC | CSARALRTGSKETQYF
TRBJ1-1 | TRBV2 | - | many | TGTGCCAGCAGTGAAGGGTCTTATGACCCTGAAGCTTTCTTT | CASSEGSYDPEAFF
TRBJ1-6 | TRBV7-9 | - | many | TGTGCCAGCAGCCCAACCAGGGTCGGGTCACCCCTCCACTTT | CASSPTRVGSPLHF
TRBJ1-5 | TRBV30 | - | once | TGTGCCTGGAGTCCGGGTAGTGGGTATCAGCCCCAGCATTTT | CAWSPGSGYQPQHF
TRBJ2-7 | TRBV19 | - | many | TGTGCCAGTAGTATAACCAGCGGTCCAACCACCTACGAGCAGTACTTC | CASSITSGPTTYEQYF
TRBJ2-2 | TRBV19 | TRBD2 | many | TGTGCCAGTAGGTTAGCGGGGGCGAACACCGGGGAGCTGTTTTTT | CASRLAGANTGELFF
TRBJ1-5 | TRBV6-5 | - | many | TGTGCCAGCAATTCGGGGGCTCCAGGGTTCAATCAGCCCCAGCATTTT | CASNSGAPGFNQPQHF
TRBJ2-7 | TRBV27 | TRBD1 | many | TGTGCCACCTCTACAGTGACAGGGTCCCACGAGCAGTACTTC | CATSTVTGSHEQYF
TRBJ2-4 | TRBV7-2 | - | once | TGTGCCAGCAGCTCAGAACCTCTGGGGGCGGAAAACATTCAGTACTTC | CASSSEPLGAENIQYF
TRBJ2-2 | TRBV6-2/TRBV6-3 | - | many | TGTGCCAGCAGTTTCCTAAGTGGACAGAACACCGGGGAGCTGTTTTTT | CASSFLSGQNTGELFF
TRBJ1-2 | TRBV29-1 | - | - | TGCAGCGTTGAGGCGACAGCTTATGGCTACACCTTC | CSVEATAYGYTF
TRBJ1-5 | TRBV6-2/TRBV6-3 | - | - | TGTGCCAGCTGCCGAGGGCAGGGGCCTCCCGGGGGTCAGCCCCAGCATTTT | CASCRGQGPPGGQPQHF
TRBJ1-1 | TRBV7-6 | - | many | TGTGCCAGCAGCCCCACCCCTTACCGGGGGAACACTGAAGCTTTCTTT | CASSPTPYRGNTEAFF
TRBJ1-5 | TRBV28 | TRBD1 | many | TGTGCCAGCAGACCCGGGACAGGGTGGGATCAGCCCCAGCATTTT | CASRPGTGWDQPQHF
TRBJ1-1 | TRBV19 | - | many | TGTGCCAGTAGATTTGGTGGCACTGAAGCTTTCTTT | CASRFGGTEAFF
TRBJ2-4 | TRBV15 | - | many | TGTGCCACCAGCACTGGTCCCAAAAACATTCAGTACTTC | CATSTGPKNIQYF
TRBJ2-5 | TRBV7-2 | - | many | TGTGCCAGCAGCCGCCCCCAAGAGACCCAGTACTTC | CASSRPQETQYF
TRBJ1-2 | TRBV30 | TRBD1 | many | TGTGCCTGGAGTCCCCTTCCACGACAGGGTCCGTGGGGCTACACCTTC | CAWSPLPRQGPWGYTF
TRBJ1-2 | TRBV6-5 | TRBD1 | many | TGTGCCAGCACCGCGTGGACAGGGGTTTATGGCTACACCTTC | CASTAWTGVYGYTF
TRBJ1-2 | TRBV15 | - | many | TGTGCCACCAGCAGGCGGGCCGGCAGGTCCCGATCCGGCTACACCTTC | CATSRRAGRSRSGYTF
TRBJ2-1 | TRBV6-2/TRBV6-3 | - | many | TGTGCCAGCAGTTACTCGCGTCTTTCCGGGATTCTGACAAATGAGCAGTTCTTC | CASSYSRLSGILTNEQFF
TRBJ2-2 | TRBV28 | - | many | TGTGCCAGCAGTATCTCTGGTGGGGGGGCGCGACAAGGGGAGCTGTTTTTT | CASSISGGGARQGELFF
TRBJ1-1 | TRBV6-1 | - | many | TGTGCCAGCAGTACCATACCGATGAACACTGAAGCTTTCTTT | CASSTIPMNTEAFF
TRBJ2-7 | TRBV12-3/TRBV12-4 | - | - | TGTGCCAGCAGTTTTCAGGGGTGGGAGCAGTACTTC | CASSFQGWEQYF
TRBJ1-5 | TRBV12-3/TRBV12-4 | - | many | TGTGCCAGCAGTTTGTCCCCCAGGTCCTATCAGCCCCAGCATTTT | CASSLSPRSYQPQHF
TRBJ2-7 | TRBV29-1 | TRBD1 | - | TGCAGCGTTTGCACCGGGACAGCCTCCTACGAGCAGTACTTC | CSVCTGTASYEQYF
TRBJ2-5 | TRBV6-5 | TRBD2 | few | TGTGCCAGCAGTTACGCGGGGGGGCAAGAGACCCAGTACTTC | CASSYAGGQETQYF
TRBJ1-1 | TRBV6-1 | - | few | TGTGCCAGCTGCGACCAATTCACTGAAGCTTTCTTT | CASCDQFTEAFF
TRBJ2-2 | TRBV6-7 | TRBD2 | many | TGTGCCAGCAGCCCTCCGGGACTAGCGGGAGGCGTCAAGACCGGGGAGCTGTTTTTT | CASSPPGLAGGVKTGELFF
TRBJ2-7 | TRBV27 | TRBD2 | many | TGTGCCAGCAGTTTAAGGTCTAAGTCACTAGCGACGTACGAGCAGTACTTC | CASSLRSKSLATYEQYF
TRBJ1-1 | TRBV20-1 | - | many | TGCAGTGCTAGTCAGGGCAGAGGCACTGAAGCTTTCTTT | CSASQGRGTEAFF
TRBJ2-2 | TRBV24-1 | - | many | TGTGCCACCAGTGCCATAACAGGGTTGGTCGGGGAGCTGTTTTTT | CATSAITGLVGELFF
TRBJ2-5 | TRBV28 | - | few | TGTGCCAGCAGGTTCTCCAGCAGGGGCCAAGAGACCCAGTACTTC | CASRFSSRGQETQYF
TRBJ1-1 | TRBV30 | TRBD1 | many | TGTGCCTGGAACTTTGGGACAGGGGAAGCTTTCTTT | CAWNFGTGEAFF
TRBJ2-7 | TRBV27 | - | - | TGTGCCAGCAGTTTAGGAGCTAGGCGGCTTAACGAGCAGTACTTC | CASSLGARRLNEQYF
TRBJ2-7 | TRBV20-1 | TRBD2 | many | TGCAGTGCTAGTTGGGCGGGGGGCGCTACCTACGAGCAGTACTTC | CSASWAGGATYEQYF
TRBJ1-1 | TRBV5-1 | - | many | TGCGCCACCCGCCCGGGAGGAGGGAACACTGAAGCTTTCTTT | CATRPGGGNTEAFF
TRBJ1-2 | TRBV28 | - | many | TGTGCCAGCAGGAGGAACGATAAAGGCTATGGCTACACCTTC | CASRRNDKGYGYTF
TRBJ2-7 | TRBV19 | - | many | TGTGCCAGTGGCAATTCCTACGAGCAGTACTTC | CASGNSYEQYF
TRBJ1-5 | TRBV28 | - | many | TGTGCCAGCAGTCGGGGACGGAATCGGGGAGAGGGTCAGCCCCAGCATTTT | CASSRGRNRGEGQPQHF
TRBJ2-7 | TRBV28 | - | many | TGTGCCAGCAGTTTACCCTCCTACGAGCAGTACTTC | CASSLPSYEQYF